This T cell receptor beta chain was retrieved from a study of T-cell memory formation after mild COVID-19 (dated by TCRdb to the early 2020s). A note on the overall study: TCR sequence clusters from the two donors were found to be largely donor specific. T-cell clones expanding and contracting after mild COVID-19 in two donors were tracked by longitudinal TCRalpha and TCRbeta repertoire sequencing. The cohort comprised two young, previously healthy adult volunteers, one female and one male.

Broader findings and caveats from the paper: The detection of some responding clones in pre-infection memory suggests that pre-existing cross-reactive memory T cells joined the SARS-CoV-2 response. Contracting CD4+ clones were found mainly in CM and EM memory subsets, while CD8+ clones were enriched in EMRA. The second-wave clones that peaked on day 37 were not confirmed to be SARS-CoV-2 specific. The study included only a couple of mild cases, and larger cohorts that include severe cases with pre-infection samples were judged to be necessary. From day 15 to 85, contracting clones showed balanced CD4/CD8 phenotypes, whereas a second wave of clones that expanded from day 15 to 37 leaned towards CD4+.

Notes on this clonotype: The target of this receptor is not known. Base qualities are missing; no much larger clone stands one base away.

For sequencing, an Illumina NovaSeq 6000 was employed. TCRalpha and TCRbeta cDNA libraries were constructed by 5'RACE with constant-segment primers, with sample barcodes and unique molecular identifiers being introduced. RNA was extracted from every sample with Trizol reagent. Amplification of the libraries took two PCR steps, and the second step added a second sample barcode plus Illumina TruSeq adapters. Libraries were sequenced on an Illumina NovaSeq with 2 x 150 bp paired-end reads. The published analysis was carried out like this. Reads were demultiplexed and collapsed into UMI-guided consensus sequences with migec v1.2.7. With mixcr v2.1.11, UMI consensuses were aligned to TRA and TRB V and J templates and assembled into clonotypes. A clonotype was counted as expanded or contracted only if both edgeR and NoisET called the change significant, with noise models trained on biological replicates. For edgeR calls, the cutoffs were a false discovery rate-adjusted p below 0.01 and a log2 fold-change threshold of 1. As an exploratory analysis of dynamics, max-normalized trajectories of the 1000 most abundant clonotypes were examined by PCA with hierarchical clustering. Each responding clone was given a CD4 or CD8 phenotype based on the CD4+ and CD8+ repertoires, which had been sequenced separately. The raw public data were reprocessed by TCRdb itself: fastp quality trimming at Q25, MiXCR clonotype calling, in-frame beta chains only. Each record represents a unique CDR3 protein, reported with the most common genes and DNA among its rows. TCRdb's processing, not the authors' own work, is the source of the V and J calls. The sample profile shows about 430,000 distinct CDR3 sequences; over 15% of them were found once. The top ten clonotypes cover under 25% of the sample.

PBMCs were isolated by Ficoll-Paque density gradient centrifugation. Its CDR3 holds 13 amino acids, cysteine through valine. The sequence is cut down to CDR3 DNA, 39 bases in frame from base 1. V and J are truncated by 1 base and 3 bases respectively, leaving an intervening sequence of 7 bases. As encoded in the germline V gene (reference sequence), CDR1 is SEHNR while CDR2 is FQNEAQ. Sequenced: PBMCs or a T cell subset sorted from them (not recorded which). The receptor comes from a man aged 18 to 29 who had mild COVID-19 (a few samples of this study predate the infection). The sample titles of this study are shuffled in the database, so cell type and time point are left out; the donor was told from shared clones. Recombination linked TRBV7-9 to TRBJ2-7, with the identity of the D gene unclear. The nucleotides read TGTGCCAGCAGCTTAGAATGGCACTACGAGCAGTACGTC. Its coded protein is CASSLEWHYEQYV.